A single sample is the source of the 25 T cell receptor beta chains below, sequenced in a study of identical twins. TCRdb reanalysed the 5' RACE reads using MiXCR and keeps one entry per CDR3 protein. The sample yields some 900,000 distinct CDR3 sequences, approximately 13% seen once. These data were also filed under a second study, of yellow fever vaccine responses in identical twins.

Sequencing used PBMCs. These receptors originate from a woman aged 18 to 35 in good health.

The V call is TRBV29-1, the J call TRBJ2-7; 7 positions agree with TRBD2. This CDR3 spans 13 amino acids. Germline V lookup: CDR1 SQVTM, CDR2 ANQGSEA. Losses at the gene ends were 0 bases for V and 3 bases for J; bases not matched to a gene: 2. In DNA, the CDR3 is TGCAGCGTTGAAGATTGGGGGGGCTACGAGCAGTACTTC. It encodes CSVEDWGGYEQYF.

The chain couples TRBV18 to TRBJ1-1; 7 bases align to TRBD1. The CDR3 covers 13 residues. CDR1 KGHSH and CDR2 LQKENI come from the germline V gene. V dropped 3 bases and J dropped 6; count of bases not matched to a gene: 4. The CDR3 here is CASSPRQGPEAFF. For the CDR3, the DNA is TGTGCCAGCTCACCCCGACAGGGCCCTGAAGCTTTCTTT.

The rearrangement joins TRBV6-1 to TRBJ2-3; D is perhaps TRBD2 (7 bases). The CDR3 loop spans 17 amino acids. Germline V gene data show CDR1 as MNHNS and CDR2 as SASEGT. V lost 5 bases, J lost 2 bases, and 20 bases lay in between. The DNA of the CDR3 is TGTGCCAGCAGTCCGAGCGCGCGGGGGCCACCCACAGATACGCAGTATTTT. Its translation: CASSPSARGPPTDTQYF.

In this sample, this clonotype turned up many times. The chain uses TRBV7-8 and TRBJ2-1; 7 positions agree with TRBD2. With 4 bases clipped from V and 4 bases from J, the junction kept 13 bases outside the gene matches. This CDR3 comprises 17 residues. The germline V gene has CDR1 SGHVS and CDR2 FQNEAQ. CDR3: CASSSNRVASGYNEQFF. In DNA form, the CDR3 reads TGTGCCAGCAGCTCCAACCGGGTGGCTAGCGGATACAATGAGCAGTTCTTC. Filled out from reference TRBV7-8 and TRBJ2-1, the complete variable domain reads GAGVSQSPRYKVAKRGQDVALRCDPISGHVSLFWYQQALGQGPEFLTYFQNEAQLDKSGLPSDRFFAERPEGSVSTLKIQRTQQEDSAVYLCASSSNRVASGYNEQFFGPGTRLTVL.

This clonotype has only a few counts. The chain links TRBV6-5 to TRBJ2-2; a possible D gene is TRBD2 (6 bases). CDR3 size: 15 residues. V lost 2 bases to trimming and J lost 0 bases, with 7 bases between them. Per the germline V gene, CDR1 is MNHEY and CDR2 is SVGAGI. As DNA, the CDR3 is TGTGCCAGCAGTTACGCGGGGCCGAACACCGGGGAGCTGTTTTTT. Amino acid sequence: CASSYAGPNTGELFF.

The table lists this clonotype with a few counts. This chain's CDR3 is CASASDRGHVGELFF. The DNA of the CDR3 is TGCGCCAGCGCCTCGGACAGGGGGCACGTCGGGGAGCTGTTTTTT. The gene calls are TRBV5-1 and TRBJ2-2; 11 bases are shared with TRBD1. Germline trimming cut 7 bases from V and 7 bases from J; bases unmatched to any gene: 9. The length of the CDR3 is 15 residues. CDR1 is SGHRS, CDR2 YFSETQ, per germline.

This chain links TRBV3-1 with TRBJ2-7; D call uncertain. V lost 0 bases and J lost 6, with 9 bases in between. CDR3 length: 13 amino acids. The germline V gene has CDR1 LGHDT and CDR2 YNNKEL (reference sequence). The CDR3 DNA reads TGTGCCAGCAGCCAAGATGTACTCACCGAGCAGTACTTC. This encodes CASSQDVLTEQYF.

This clonotype was detected many times. The V call is TRBV12-3 or TRBV12-4, the J call TRBJ1-1, with 9 bases fitting TRBD1. The CDR3 totals 13 residues. V shed 8 bases, J shed 1 base, and the junction held 2 bases outside the gene matches. As DNA, the CDR3 is TGTGCCAGCGAGGACAGGGGGAACACTGAAGCTTTCTTT. Amino acid sequence: CASEDRGNTEAFF.

The chain links TRBV12-3 or TRBV12-4 to TRBJ2-7, with TRBD2 matching 10 bases. This CDR3 spans 16 amino acids. J gave up 2 bases and V 5 bases, and 9 bases lay outside the gene matches. CDR3 in DNA: TGTGCCAGCAGTCTCAGACTAGCGGGTTTTACCTACGAGCAGTACGTC. Translating gives CASSLRLAGFTYEQYV.

This clonotype was counted only a few times. This chain links TRBV6-5 with TRBJ2-1; 8 nucleotides line up with TRBD1. Germline V gene sequence: CDR1 MNHEY, CDR2 SVGAGI. V gave up 2 bases and J gave up 8 bases; unmatched junction bases: 5. The CDR3 covers 14 residues. CDR3 coding DNA: TGTGCCAGCAGTTACGCAGGGGGCAAGGATGAGCAGTTCTTC. It yields the protein CASSYAGGKDEQFF.

This clonotype was observed a few times. The chain has TRBV3-1 and TRBJ1-2; TRBD1 might be the D (5 bases). V was cut by 4 bases and J by 3 bases, with 15 bases left in between. CDR3 length: 15 residues. Per the germline V gene, CDR1 is LGHDT and CDR2 is YNNKEL (reference sequence). The CDR3 DNA reads TGTGCCAGCAGCCCCCCCCCGGGGGGGGACTATGGCTACACCTTC. This gives the protein CASSPPPGGDYGYTF.

Many counts were recorded for this clonotype. The CDR3 region is CASTRLGQGSKNIQYF. The CDR3 DNA reads as TGTGCCAGCACAAGACTAGGACAGGGGTCTAAAAACATTCAGTACTTC. This rearrangement joins TRBV28 to TRBJ2-4; 9 positions agree with TRBD1. The CDR3 length is 16 residues. Germline CDR1 reads MDHEN; CDR2 reads SYDVKM. V lost 7 bases, J lost 4 bases, and 11 bases stayed unmatched.

A few counts support this clonotype. The V call is TRBV20-1, the J call TRBJ2-1; TRBD2 aligns across 9 bases. V lost 5 bases to trimming and J lost 3 bases; unmatched junction nucleotides: 11. The CDR3 spans 16 residues. The germline V gene has CDR1 DFQATT and CDR2 SNEGSKA (reference sequence). The DNA for the CDR3 is TGCAGTGCTGGTCCCGGGCTAGCGGGACTCTACAATGAGCAGTTCTTC. It codes for CSAGPGLAGLYNEQFF.

This clonotype was seen a handful of times. The V and J genes are TRBV6-1 and TRBJ2-7; the D is unclear. Germline CDR1 and CDR2: MNHNS and SASEGT. V lost 8 bases and J 3 bases, leaving 8 bases between the germline ends. CDR3 length: 11 residues. DNA of the CDR3: TGTGCCAGCGGAAACTTCTACGAGCAGTACGTC. Translating it yields CASGNFYEQYV.

The J gene is TRBJ2-2, the V gene TRBV6-4; 7 bases are a match to TRBD1. Germline-derived CDR1 and CDR2 are MRHNA and SNTAGT. The length of the CDR3 is 14 residues. J lost 4 bases, V lost 3 bases, and 2 bases had no gene match. The DNA of the CDR3 is TGTGCCAGCAGTGAATCAGGGGGCACCGGGGAGCTGTTTTTT. Translated: CASSESGGTGELFF.

In its sample, this clonotype was seen many times. The rearrangement joins TRBV12-3 or TRBV12-4 to TRBJ1-5; the match to TRBD1 covers 9 bases. CDR3 length: 14 residues. J was trimmed by 3 bases and V by 6 bases; bases with no gene match: 3. The DNA of the CDR3 is TGTGCCAGCAGCGGGACAGGGAACAATCAGCCCCAGCATTTT. Protein sequence: CASSGTGNNQPQHF.

This clonotype was counted many times. This rearrangement joins TRBV4-1 to TRBJ2-3, with D unclear. CDR3 size: 16 residues. Trimming pared 0 bases from V and 0 bases from J, leaving 10 bases between. Germline CDR1 is MGHRA and CDR2 is YSYEKL. The CDR3 bases are TGCGCCAGCAGCCAAGAGGTATCCGCCAGCACAGATACGCAGTATTTT. It specifies CASSQEVSASTDTQYF.

This clonotype has a handful of counts. The V and J genes are TRBV20-1 and TRBJ2-1; D call uncertain. Deletions cut 0 bases from V and 2 bases from J, with 17 bases between. The CDR3 consists of 17 residues. Germline V gives CDR1 DFQATT, CDR2 SNEGSKA (reference sequence). CDR3: CSARDGRGGSPYNEQFF. CDR3 in DNA: TGCAGTGCTAGAGATGGCCGCGGTGGCTCCCCCTACAATGAGCAGTTCTTC.

Only one count was recorded for this clonotype. As DNA, the CDR3 is TGTGCCAGCAGTGAAATTGGCCACTCTGGGGCCAACGTCCTGACTTTC. This encodes CASSEIGHSGANVLTF. This chain connects TRBV2 to TRBJ2-6; D is unresolved. CDR3 length equals 16 residues. The germline V gene encodes CDR1 SNHLY and CDR2 FYNNEI. V lost 2 bases and J lost 0, with 8 bases in between.

In this sample, this clonotype turned up a few times. V usage is TRBV7-9 and J usage is TRBJ2-3; weak D call: TRBD1 (6 bases). The length of the CDR3 is 16 residues. Between the trimmed V and J ends, which lost 5 bases and 2 bases, there was a span of 17 bases. Germline V gene sequence: CDR1 SEHNR, CDR2 FQNEAQ (reference sequence). The DNA of the CDR3 is TGTGCCAGCAGCAAGACAGGCAGAGCCAACACAGATACGCAGTATTTT. This gives the protein CASSKTGRANTDTQYF.

The gene calls are TRBV12-3 or TRBV12-4 and TRBJ2-3; D could derive from TRBD1 or TRBD2 (5 bases each). CDR3 length equals 15 residues. V was pared by 6 bases and J by 3 bases, with 16 bases between. The CDR3 is CASRSGTVETDTQYF. The CDR3 nucleotides are TGTGCCAGCAGATCCGGGACCGTGGAGACAGATACGCAGTATTTT.

The chain joins TRBV7-9 to TRBJ2-7, with 9 nucleotides matching TRBD1. This CDR3 contains 15 residues. Germline trimming cut 1 base from V and 6 bases from J; bases unmatched to any gene: 7. From germline, CDR1 is SEHNR and CDR2 FQNEAQ (reference sequence). CDR3 DNA sequence: TGTGCCAGCAGCTTAGAGGGGACAGGGCGTCCCGAGCAGTACTTC. The encoded protein is CASSLEGTGRPEQYF.

Note on this clonotype: The DNA is left out, because the CDR3 cannot be placed on it with certainty; the CDR3 is given as TCRdb lists it. This chain joins TRBV12-3 or TRBV12-4 and TRBJ2-7; the DNA was not used to check the table's D call, TRBD1. Counting both end residues, the CDR3 totals 14 amino acids. CDR3 in amino acids: CASSSSNRAYEQYV.

This clonotype was detected only a few times. This chain links TRBV28 with TRBJ2-3; 7 bases agree with TRBD2. Germline lookup yields CDR1 MDHEN and CDR2 SYDVKM. The junction had 3 bases not matched to a gene; V was cut back by 8 bases and J by 1 base. The CDR3 sequence is 13 residues long. The CDR3 sequence is CASRAGGTDTQYF. The CDR3 nucleotides are TGTGCCAGCCGGGCGGGGGGCACAGATACGCAGTATTTT.

This clonotype has more than one count but fewer than ten. V usage is TRBV7-2 and J usage is TRBJ2-2, with 8 bases matching TRBD2. The germline CDR1 and CDR2 sequences are SGHTA and FQGNSA. This CDR3 has 14 residues. The trim removed 5 bases at V and 7 bases at J, leaving 6 bases unmatched. CDR3 nucleotides: TGTGCCAGCAGCGACCGCCGGGGGGGCGGGGAGCTGTTTTTT. Translating it yields CASSDRRGGGELFF.